The 18 T cell receptor beta chains given below trace back to one sample, sequenced in a study of control samples from healthy donors and cancer patients. Assay used: immunoSEQ multiplex PCR; TCRdb lists only in-frame clones, some missing. The table records roughly 160,000 clones, approximately 86% of them present only once. The sample consisted of blood. These TCRs come from a woman aged 25-40 years in good health.

The genes are TRBV4-2 and TRBJ2-3; the D gene is possibly TRBD2 (6 bases). This CDR3 spans 16 amino acids. V shed 1 base and J shed 6 bases, with 17 bases lying between them. CDR1 and CDR2 (germline): LGHNA, YNFKEQ. CDR3 coding DNA: TGTGCCAGCAGCCAAGTCTCCGTCGGTGGAGGGGATACGCAGTATTTT. Its protein is CASSQVSVGGGDTQYF.

This clone has just a few counts. The chain combines TRBV6-4 with TRBJ2-7; the D call may be TRBD1 or TRBD2 (6 bases each). The CDR3 runs to 14 residues. Trimming shortened V by 4 bases and J by 2 bases, and 12 bases separated the two germline ends. Per germline, CDR1 MRHNA and CDR2 SNTAGT. Written as DNA, the CDR3 is TGTGCCAGCAGTGTTAGGGGGGCCGCCTACGAGCAGTACGTC. Translated: CASSVRGAAYEQYV.

The J gene is TRBJ2-5, the V gene TRBV19; either TRBD1 or TRBD2 may supply D (6 bases each). The V and J ends lost 5 bases and 2 bases respectively, with 9 bases between them. Germline loops: CDR1 LNHDA, CDR2 SQIVND (reference sequence). This CDR3 has 13 residues. DNA for the CDR3: TGTGCCAGTAGTGGGGGGCATCAAGAGACCCAGTACTTC. The encoded protein is CASSGGHQETQYF.

This clone appeared once. The rearrangement uses TRBV28 and TRBJ2-7, with D hard to call. This CDR3 has 10 amino acids. Germline V lookup: CDR1 MDHEN, CDR2 SYDVKM. Between the trimmed V and J ends, which lost 6 bases and 3 bases, there was a span of 3 bases. CDR3 region: CASSDYEQYF. DNA for the CDR3: TGTGCCAGCAGCGACTACGAGCAGTACTTC.

The genes are TRBV5-1 and TRBJ1-3; D unclear. CDR1 is SGHRS, CDR2 YFSETQ, per germline. The V end was cut by 0 bases, the J end by 4 bases, with 2 bases between. The CDR3 consists of 12 residues. This CDR3 reads CASSLGGNTIYF. CDR3 bases: TGCGCCAGCAGCTTGGGGGGAAACACCATATATTTT.

This chain links TRBV7-8 with TRBJ1-3, with unresolved D. Germline CDR1 reads SGHVS; CDR2 reads FQNEAQ. The V end lost 1 base, the J end lost 2 bases, and 9 bases lay between the germline ends. The length of the CDR3 is 15 residues. CDR3 sequence (DNA): TGTGCCAGCAGCTTAGACGCGAGACCTGGAAACACCATATATTTT. Translation gives CASSLDARPGNTIYF.

V gene TRBV7-9 combines with J gene TRBJ1-3; D remains ambiguous. Germline values: CDR1 SEHNR, CDR2 FQNEAQ (reference sequence). Trimming cost V 4 bases and J 4 bases, with 8 bases left between them. There are 13 residues in the CDR3. Here the CDR3 DNA reads TGTGCCAGCAGCTCCTCAAGGGGAAACACCATATATTTT. It specifies CASSSSRGNTIYF.

This clone was seen just once. This chain connects TRBV7-9 to TRBJ2-1; D uncertain. Trimming removed 6 bases from V and 8 bases from J, with 8 bases in between. The CDR3 totals 11 residues. Germline CDR1 reads SEHNR; CDR2 reads FQNEAQ (reference sequence). As DNA, the CDR3 is TGTGCCAGCAGAGGAAAGGATGAGCAGTTCTTC. Translation gives CASRGKDEQFF.

This rearrangement joins TRBV3-1 (or the pseudogene TRBV3-2) to TRBJ1-4, with a tentative D call TRBD1 (5 bases). Germline loops: CDR1 LGHDT, CDR2 YNNKEL (reference sequence). Trimming took off 5 bases at V and 3 bases at J, with 16 bases between the two ends. The CDR3 is 16 amino acids. CDR3 loop: CASSERPRGPNEKLFF. The CDR3 DNA reads as TGTGCCAGCAGCGAACGACCCCGGGGCCCTAATGAAAAACTGTTTTTT.

This clone has a handful of counts. The chain links TRBV6-1 to TRBJ1-1, with D perhaps matching TRBD1 (5 bases). V gave up 1 base and J gave up 6 bases, with 15 bases separating them. The CDR3 spans 15 residues. CDR1 is MNHNS, CDR2 SASEGT, per germline. CDR3 DNA: TGTGCCAGCAGTGAAGGACGAGGGGTTTTAGCTGAAGCTTTCTTT. It translates to CASSEGRGVLAEAFF.

The genes are TRBV7-2 and TRBJ2-1; 7 positions agree with TRBD2. CDR3 size: 16 residues. Germline CDR1 and CDR2: SGHTA and FQGNSA. The ends lost 5 bases at V and 1 base at J; junction bases unmatched: 8. Written as DNA, the CDR3 is TGTGCCAGCAGCGTAAGACTAGCCGATTCCTACAATGAGCAGTTCTTC. This codes for CASSVRLADSYNEQFF.

Only a few counts were recorded for this clone. The chain joins TRBV5-1 to TRBJ1-1; 8 nucleotides align to TRBD1. The CDR3 sequence is 13 residues long. Germline V gene sequence: CDR1 SGHRS, CDR2 YFSETQ. V dropped 1 base and J dropped 4; count of bases not matched to a gene: 0. The CDR3 sequence: CASSLTGGTEAFF. Written as DNA, the CDR3 is TGCGCCAGCAGCTTGACAGGGGGCACTGAAGCTTTCTTT.

CDR3: CAWSLTGGDFQFF. CDR3 coding DNA: TGTGCCTGGAGTCTTACAGGGGGGGACTTTCAGTTCTTC. The chain couples TRBV30 to TRBJ2-1; possibly TRBD1 for D (8 bases). V lost 2 bases and J lost 13, with 18 bases in between. Germline V lookup: CDR1 GTSNPN, CDR2 SVGIG (reference sequence). This CDR3 has 13 residues.

This clone has only a few counts. The J gene is TRBJ1-6, the V gene TRBV4-2; tentative D call: TRBD1 (5 bases). The CDR3 is made up of 18 amino acids. Looked up from germline, CDR1 is LGHNA and CDR2 is YNFKEQ. Trimming took off 4 bases at V and 4 bases at J, with 20 bases between the two ends. DNA of the CDR3: TGTGCCAGCAGCCGACAACCGGGACCCCAGATTTATAATTCACCCCTCCACTTT. Its protein product is CASSRQPGPQIYNSPLHF.

The chain couples TRBV15 to TRBJ1-4; 10 bases map to TRBD1. CDR3 length: 15 amino acids. V lost 1 base, J lost 7 bases, and 3 bases stayed unmatched. The germline V gene has CDR1 LNHNV and CDR2 YYDKDF (reference sequence). The chain's CDR3 is CATSRGGTGVEKLFF. The CDR3 coding sequence is TGTGCCACCAGCAGAGGTGGGACAGGGGTTGAAAAACTGTTTTTT.

This clone was recorded once. CDR3 nucleotides: TGTGCCAGCAGTGTAGCCGGGACAGGGGATTCACCCCTCCACTTT. Protein sequence: CASSVAGTGDSPLHF. V gene TRBV2 combines with J gene TRBJ1-6, with TRBD1 matching 10 bases. The CDR3 is 15 amino acids. Germline loops: CDR1 SNHLY, CDR2 FYNNEI. V shed 4 bases, J shed 8 bases, and the junction held 5 bases outside the gene matches.

CDR3 DNA sequence: TGTGCCAGCAGTTTCCCTGGGGCCAACGTCCTGACTTTC. Protein sequence: CASSFPGANVLTF. This chain joins TRBV27 and TRBJ2-6; D is uncertain. The V and J ends lost 3 bases and 2 bases respectively, with 2 bases between them. The germline V gene has CDR1 MNHEY and CDR2 SMNVEV (reference sequence). The CDR3 consists of 13 residues.

The sample holds one count of this clone. The chain combines TRBV19 with TRBJ2-1, with D possibly being TRBD2 (5 bases). Germline V gives CDR1 LNHDA, CDR2 SQIVND (reference sequence). This CDR3 is built from 16 residues. V was trimmed by 1 base and J by 3 bases, leaving 13 bases between them. CDR3 region: CASSIGAGPYYNEQFF. In DNA, the CDR3 is TGTGCCAGTAGTATAGGGGCGGGTCCCTACTACAATGAGCAGTTCTTC.